The 21 T cell receptor beta chains below come from one sample, sequenced in a study of cytomegalovirus exposure and HLA in healthy donors. The PCR had 60 Vbeta and 13 Jbeta primers. TCRdb keeps only in-frame clones here, not all; method: immunoSEQ multiplex PCR. This table has about 130,000 clones, 75% to 90% appearing once. Sequenced sample: PBMCs. The receptors shown here come from a young man in good health and CMV-seropositive.

This chain joins TRBV10-3 and TRBJ1-1, with 7 bases aligning to TRBD1. J lost 3 bases, V lost 11 bases, and 15 bases had no gene match. The CDR3 has 15 residues. Germline V gives CDR1 ENHRY, CDR2 SYGVKD. CDR3 loop: CASRWGQISDTEAFF. In DNA form, the CDR3 reads TGTGCCTCCCGATGGGGACAGATATCGGACACTGAAGCTTTCTTT.

The V and J genes are TRBV28 and TRBJ2-5; D not certain. The end of the DNA fits TRBJ2-7 better, so the J call may be wrong. CDR1 and CDR2 (germline): MDHEN, SYDVKM. The length of the CDR3 is 13 residues. CDR3 nucleotide sequence: TGTGCCAGCAGGTCGACTGTTGCCTACGAGCAGTACTTC. Encoded protein: CASRSTVAYEQYF.

A single count supports this clone. The V call is TRBV4-1, the J call TRBJ1-4, with 8 nucleotides matching TRBD1. Germline lookup yields CDR1 MGHRA and CDR2 YSYEKL. The CDR3 has 15 residues. Trimming at V came to 1 base and at J to 8 bases, leaving 6 bases not matched to a gene. The CDR3 DNA reads TGCGCCAGCAGCCAAGGTTGGGGGGACAGGGAAAAACTGTTTTTT. This translates into CASSQGWGDREKLFF.

A word on this clone: The sample contains more than one DNA sequence encoding this CDR3. V and J are TRBV6-1 and TRBJ1-1; D is uncertain. The CDR3 length is 12 residues. The germline gives CDR1 MNHNS, CDR2 SASEGT. Trimming took off 5 bases at V and 1 base at J, with 5 bases between the two ends. Here the CDR3 DNA reads TGTGCCAGCAGTCCAGGGAACACTGAAGCTTTCTTT. It codes for CASSPGNTEAFF.

The chain has TRBV7-9 and TRBJ1-3; D call uncertain. The germline gives CDR1 SEHNR, CDR2 FQNEAQ (reference sequence). The CDR3 is 15 amino acids. The V end lost 0 bases, the J end lost 2 bases, and 8 bases lay between the germline ends. The CDR3 spells CASSLAAGAGNTIYF. In DNA, the CDR3 is TGTGCCAGCAGCTTAGCGGCGGGTGCTGGAAACACCATATATTTT. Complete variable domain (other parts from reference TRBV7-9 and TRBJ1-3): DTGVSQNPRHKITKRGQNVTFRCDPISEHNRLYWYRQTLGQGPEFLTYFQNEAQLEKSRLLSDRFSAERPKGSFSTLEIQRTEQGDSAMYLCASSLAAGAGNTIYFGEGSWLTVV.

V and J are TRBV5-5 and TRBJ2-1, with D perhaps matching TRBD2 (5 bases). V was shortened by 2 bases and J by 9 bases, with 6 bases between the two germline ends. The germline V gene encodes CDR1 SGHKS and CDR2 YYEKEE (reference sequence). The CDR3 loop spans 11 amino acids. CDR3 sequence reads: CASSFAGEQFF. Here the CDR3 DNA reads TGTGCCAGCAGCTTCGCGGGTGAGCAGTTCTTC.

The chain links TRBV30 to TRBJ1-1; TRBD1 matches 10 bases. This CDR3 comprises 15 residues. The ends lost 3 bases at V and 5 bases at J; junction bases unmatched: 9. The germline V gene encodes CDR1 GTSNPN and CDR2 SVGIG (reference sequence). The CDR3 region is CAWRETGTGATEAFF. The CDR3 nucleotides read TGTGCCTGGAGGGAAACCGGGACAGGGGCGACTGAAGCTTTCTTT. Complete variable domain (other parts from reference TRBV30 and TRBJ1-1): SQTIHQWPATLVQPVGSPLSLECTVEGTSNPNLYWYRQAAGRGLQLLFYSVGIGQISSEVPQNLSASRPQDRQFILSSKKLLLSDSGFYLCAWRETGTGATEAFFGQGTRLTVV.

The rearrangement joins TRBV7-3 to TRBJ2-7; tentatively, D is TRBD1 (6 bases). The CDR3 consists of 15 residues. Trimming left V 5 bases short and J 0 bases short, with 14 bases between. Germline values: CDR1 SGHTA, CDR2 FQGTGA. The CDR3 coding sequence is TGTGCCAGCAGCGAAGGACAGTTTCTCTCCTACGAGCAGTACTTC. It encodes CASSEGQFLSYEQYF.

The chain links TRBV11-2 to TRBJ2-7; D gene uncertain. V was clipped by 0 bases and J by 0 bases, with 9 bases between them. The germline CDR1 and CDR2 sequences are SGHAT and FQNNGV. CDR3 length: 15 residues. The CDR3 spells CASSLEPRSSYEQYF. As DNA, the CDR3 is TGTGCCAGCAGCTTAGAACCGCGTAGCTCCTACGAGCAGTACTTC. The entire variable domain, with the rest obtained from reference TRBV11-2 and TRBJ2-7, is as follows: EAGVAQSPRYKIIEKRQSVAFWCNPISGHATLYWYQQILGQGPKLLIQFQNNGVVDDSQLPKDRFSAERLKGVDSTLKIQPAKLEDSAVYLCASSLEPRSSYEQYFGPGTRLTVT.

The chain couples TRBV7-6 to TRBJ2-3; D is undetermined. The germline V gene has CDR1 SGHVS and CDR2 FNYEAQ. The ends were cut back, 1 base at V and 2 bases at J, with 10 bases in the middle. The CDR3 loop spans 15 amino acids. The DNA of the CDR3 is TGTGCCAGCAGCTTAGATGGCGGTTCCACAGATACGCAGTATTTT. Translated, it gives CASSLDGGSTDTQYF.

The J gene is TRBJ2-1, the V gene TRBV7-8; no definite D call. CDR1 is SGHVS and CDR2 is FQNEAQ in the germline V gene. The CDR3 is made up of 12 amino acids. V was pared by 3 bases and J by 5 bases, with 5 bases between. The CDR3 is CASSLRHNEQFF. The CDR3 DNA is TGTGCCAGCAGCTTGCGGCACAATGAGCAGTTCTTC.

V and J are TRBV7-6 and TRBJ1-1, with a tentative D call TRBD1 (5 bases). CDR1 SGHVS and CDR2 FNYEAQ come from the germline V gene. This CDR3 has 15 residues. The V end lost 1 base, the J end lost 3 bases, and 12 bases lay between the germline ends. CDR3 sequence reads: CASSLGGTGDTEAFF. CDR3 bases: TGTGCCAGCAGCTTAGGAGGGACTGGCGACACTGAAGCTTTCTTT.

This clone was seen just once. The J gene is TRBJ2-2, the V gene TRBV9, with D maybe TRBD2 (5 bases). Germline V CDR1 and CDR2: SGDLS, YYNGEE. This CDR3 has 17 residues. Trimming removed 1 base from V and 6 bases from J, with 19 bases in between. CDR3 bases: TGTGCCAGCAGCGTATCCCCGGGTTGGACTTCCCCCGGGGAGCTGTTTTTT. Protein product: CASSVSPGWTSPGELFF.

The gene calls are TRBV7-2 and TRBJ1-2; D possibly corresponds to TRBD1 (6 bases). The CDR3 has 14 amino acids. Trimming took off 6 bases at V and 3 bases at J, with 14 bases between the two ends. Germline V gene lookup returns CDR1 SGHTA and CDR2 FQGNSA. The CDR3 loop reads CASSLQGIDYGYTF. The CDR3 nucleotides are TGTGCCAGCAGTTTACAGGGTATAGACTATGGCTACACCTTC. The entire variable domain, with the rest obtained from reference TRBV7-2 and TRBJ1-2, is as follows: GAGVSQSPSNKVTEKGKDVELRCDPISGHTALYWYRQSLGQGLEFLIYFQGNSAPDKSGLPSDRFSAERTGGSVSTLTIQRTQQEDSAVYLCASSLQGIDYGYTFGSGTRLTVV.

This clone was observed once. The chain combines TRBV19 with TRBJ2-3; weak D call: TRBD2 (7 bases). V dropped 10 bases and J dropped 2 bases, with 19 bases sitting between them. The CDR3 is 15 amino acids. Germline CDR1 and CDR2: LNHDA and SQIVND (reference sequence). The CDR3 DNA is TGTGCCACCCATCCTCGGGGGGCTTACACAGATACGCAGTATTTT. Protein product: CATHPRGAYTDTQYF.

This sequence joins TRBV30 and TRBJ2-5; 7 bases are shared with TRBD2. Losses at the gene ends were 5 bases for V and 5 bases for J; bases not matched to a gene: 2. The germline V gene has CDR1 GTSNPN and CDR2 SVGIG (reference sequence). CDR3 size: 11 residues. CDR3 DNA: TGTGCCTGGGTGGGGGGGGAGACCCAGTACTTC. Translated: CAWVGGETQYF. Variable domain in full (rest from reference TRBV30 and TRBJ2-5): SQTIHQWPATLVQPVGSPLSLECTVEGTSNPNLYWYRQAAGRGLQLLFYSVGIGQISSEVPQNLSASRPQDRQFILSSKKLLLSDSGFYLCAWVGGETQYFGPGTRLLVL.

The rearrangement links TRBV9 to TRBJ2-2; 9 bases map to TRBD2. CDR1 is SGDLS and CDR2 is YYNGEE in the germline V gene. Trimming removed 3 bases from V and 4 bases from J; junction bases left unmatched: 13. CDR3 length equals 18 residues. CDR3 nucleotides: TGTGCCAGCAGCGCCCGGGGCGGGGGGGCCTACGGCACCGGGGAGCTGTTTTTT. Translated, it gives CASSARGGGAYGTGELFF.

This sequence joins TRBV19 and TRBJ2-2; D is possibly TRBD2 (5 bases). The germline V and J ends were trimmed by 4 bases and 4 bases, with 13 bases remaining between them. Germline lookup yields CDR1 LNHDA and CDR2 SQIVND (reference sequence). The CDR3 is 15 amino acids. The CDR3: CASSNRGRGTGELFF. CDR3 sequence (DNA): TGTGCCAGTAGTAATCGGGGTCGTGGCACCGGGGAGCTGTTTTTT.

The genes are TRBV9 and TRBJ1-6; D is unresolved. This CDR3 has 13 amino acids. Deletions cut 0 bases from V and 11 bases from J, with 9 bases between. Per the germline V gene, CDR1 is SGDLS and CDR2 is YYNGEE. This chain's CDR3 is CASSVAEGTPLHF. The CDR3 bases are TGTGCCAGCAGCGTAGCGGAGGGTACACCCCTCCACTTT.

The table lists this clone with a few counts. The chain uses TRBV11-3 and TRBJ2-1; 9 bases align to TRBD1. The CDR3 length is 15 residues. J gave up 8 bases and V 0 bases, and 5 bases lay outside the gene matches. CDR1 SGHNT and CDR2 YENEEA come from the germline V gene. The CDR3 bases are TGTGCCAGCAGCTTAGAGGGACAGGGCTCCCATGAGCAGTTCTTC. Protein product: CASSLEGQGSHEQFF.

This clone has only a few counts. The V and J genes are TRBV2 and TRBJ1-1; D gene unclear. V was clipped by 2 bases and J by 2 bases, with 6 bases between them. The germline gives CDR1 SNHLY, CDR2 FYNNEI. CDR3 length: 13 residues. The CDR3 DNA reads TGTGCCAGCAGTGAACAGCGTAACACTGAAGCTTTCTTT. Translation gives CASSEQRNTEAFF.